The text below deals with one TCR beta chain. Antigen: not known. This record belongs to a study of CD8+ T cells in alopecia areata. cDNA reverse transcribed from extracted RNA served as the sequencing template. Here immunoSEQ multiplex PCR was the method, and the copy in TCRdb shows in-frame clones only, minus some. The data contain around 210,000 clones, around 65% of them singletons. Treatment defined: oral pan-JAK inhibitor, 5-10 mg twice daily. The study, taken as a whole, reports: Scalp sample data also include resident alphabeta T cells from normal skin. Scalp clonality and expanded CD8+ clones among the top 100 were significantly decreased by tofacitinib.

The CDR3 length is 18 residues. The V and J ends lost 5 bases and 0 bases respectively, with 21 bases between them. CDR1 is SEHNR and CDR2 is FQNEAQ in the germline V gene (reference sequence). This receptor was identified in a human donor with alopecia areata. The chain uses TRBV7-9 and TRBJ2-3; perhaps D is TRBD1 or TRBD2 (5 bases each). Sequencing used CD4+ T cells sorted from blood, obtained at week 4, from a patient treated with tofacitinib. CDR3 region: CASSRGGTGQYSTDTQYF. In DNA, the CDR3 is TGTGCCAGCAGCCGTGGAGGCACAGGCCAGTATAGCACAGATACGCAGTATTTT.